This record looks at one TCR beta chain sequence and its context. The sample comes from a study of blood T cell repertoires in COVID-19. Sequenced by immunoSEQ multiplex PCR; TCRdb stores in-frame clones only, minus some. The sample consists of approximately 37,000 clones, 75% to 95% of them appearing once. In germline, CDR1 is MNHEY, CDR2 SVGAGI. The V and J ends lost 3 bases and 5 bases, in that order; junction bases with no gene match: 5. CDR3 size: 14 residues. The V gene is TRBV6-5, the J gene TRBJ2-5; 8 bases match TRBD2. This TCR was recovered from a woman older than 75 with acute or convalescent COVID-19. The specimen was peripheral blood. The CDR3 nucleotides read TGTGCCAGCAGTTATGGGGGACTAGGGGAGACCCAGTACTTC. It specifies CASSYGGLGETQYF.